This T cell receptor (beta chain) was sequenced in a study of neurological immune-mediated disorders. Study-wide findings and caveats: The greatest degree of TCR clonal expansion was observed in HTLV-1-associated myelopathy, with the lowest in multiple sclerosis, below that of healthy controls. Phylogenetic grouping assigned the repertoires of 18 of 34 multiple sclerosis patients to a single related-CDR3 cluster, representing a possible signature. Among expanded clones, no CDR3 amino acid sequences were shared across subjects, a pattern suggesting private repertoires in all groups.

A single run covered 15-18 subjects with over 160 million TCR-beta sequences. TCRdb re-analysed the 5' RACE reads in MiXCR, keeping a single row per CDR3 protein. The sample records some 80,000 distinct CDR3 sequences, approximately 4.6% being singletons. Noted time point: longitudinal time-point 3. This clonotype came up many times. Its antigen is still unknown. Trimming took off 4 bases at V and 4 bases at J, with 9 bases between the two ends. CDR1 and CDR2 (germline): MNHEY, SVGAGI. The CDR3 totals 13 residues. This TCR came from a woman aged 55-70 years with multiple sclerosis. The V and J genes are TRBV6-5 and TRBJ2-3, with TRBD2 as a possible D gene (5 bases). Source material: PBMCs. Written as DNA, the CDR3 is TGTGCCAGCAGTTCAGGAGGCGCAGATACGCAGTATTTT. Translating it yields CASSSGGADTQYF.